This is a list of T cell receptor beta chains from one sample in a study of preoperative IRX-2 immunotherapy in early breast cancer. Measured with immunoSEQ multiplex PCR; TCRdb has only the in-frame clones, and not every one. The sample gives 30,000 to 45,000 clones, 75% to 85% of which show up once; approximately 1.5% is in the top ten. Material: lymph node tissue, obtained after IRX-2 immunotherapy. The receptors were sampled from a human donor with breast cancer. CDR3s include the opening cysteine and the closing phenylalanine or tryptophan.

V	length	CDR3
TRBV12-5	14	CASGSGAYIGELFF
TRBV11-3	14	CASSLGTGAPGYTF
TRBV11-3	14	CASSLEDRGYGYTF
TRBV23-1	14	CASSPGQGFSEAFF
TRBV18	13	CASSPGQTYEQYF
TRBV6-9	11	CARITNTEAFF
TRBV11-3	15	CASSKLLGSGDEQFF
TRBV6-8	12	CASRDMNTEAFF
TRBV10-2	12	CASSSQTDTQYF
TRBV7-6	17	CASSLFPSRGDPHEQYF
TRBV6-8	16	CASSVGPGGGNSPLHF
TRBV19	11	CASSFRDKSFF
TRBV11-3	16	CASSLGANIHLYGYTF
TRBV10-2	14	CASSESRTNYGYTF
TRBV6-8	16	CASSAGRQGASSEQFF
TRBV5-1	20	CASSLARVAGESSGANVLTF
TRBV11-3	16	CASSRKRQGGSYEQYF
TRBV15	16	CATSREAGLGNQPQHF
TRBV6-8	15	CASSPNGQAYNEQFF
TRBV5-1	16	CASTGEGGLTTYEQYF
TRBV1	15	CASSQEVSSNYGYTF
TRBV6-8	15	CASSYSQAGIYGYTF
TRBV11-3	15	CASSLGGAVAYEQYF
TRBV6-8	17	CASSDASRAAFYNEQFF
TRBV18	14	CASSPQGSNTEAFF
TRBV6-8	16	CASTFRTGRVLYEQYF
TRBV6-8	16	CASSPLYRGTSREQYF
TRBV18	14	CASSPSRAPDTQYF
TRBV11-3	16	CASSSPGGPPNYGYTF
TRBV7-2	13	CASSNTWNTEAFF
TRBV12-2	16	CASSGSSGGRRETQYF
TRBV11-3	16	CASSLGRGGIFTEAFF
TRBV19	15	CASSKNDRGGYGYTF
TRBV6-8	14	CASSYARVRDEQFF
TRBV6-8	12	CASQGTVYGYTF
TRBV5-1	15	CASSLDSPNTGELFF
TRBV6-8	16	CASSYSGVAGGYEQFF
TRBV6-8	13	CASSYSGRPSLHF
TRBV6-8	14	CASKGQAPGGEAFF
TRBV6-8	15	CASSRAGGSYNEQFF
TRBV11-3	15	CASSLVRRGKETQYF